The subject of this entry is one TCR beta chain. The antigen is undetermined. Germline lookup yields CDR1 SGDLS and CDR2 YYNGEE. V lost 2 bases and J lost 8; bases outside the gene matches: 11. This CDR3 is built from 15 residues. This specimen comes from a study of multiple sclerosis patients with progressive multifocal leukoencephalopathy. Study results and limitations: It is unclear whether the findings reflect JC virus infection or general immunocompromise. In most PML patients, TRB repertoires appeared less diverse by entropy.

The data were produced by immunoSEQ multiplex PCR, yet TCRdb's version contains in-frame clones alone and is incomplete. Altogether about 30,000 clones are present, roughly nine tenths being singletons, with the ten largest covering about 1.6%. Stated time point: 5 to 6 months of natalizumab therapy. The source was PBMCs, collected from a patient treated with natalizumab. The receptor was derived from a human donor with multiple sclerosis. V usage is TRBV9 and J usage is TRBJ1-2; 8 nucleotides align to TRBD1. Written as DNA, the CDR3 is TGTGCCAGCAGCGTCGCACAGGGGGAACTTGAGGGCTACACCTTC. Amino acids: CASSVAQGELEGYTF.